This entry describes one T cell receptor (beta chain). The clone's antigen remains unknown. No per-base quality is available; no much larger clone lies one base away. Libraries were constructed by the immunoSEQ multiplex PCR assay. For the multiplex PCR, a mixture combining 60 forward primers for TCR Vbeta segments and 13 reverse primers for TCR Jbeta segments was used. A multiplex PCR assay on genomic DNA amplified the CDR3 region of rearranged TCR beta genes. Amplified TCR beta libraries were sequenced as 87-base-pair reads on the Illumina HiSeq System. Under the source paper's analysis protocol: A later analysis counted tens of millions of unique TCR beta chains across the 600 to 850 repertoires, and some 11 million of these chains were shared by at least two donors. A nearest-neighbor algorithm error-corrected the raw reads and collapsed the reads into unique sequences, merging closely related sequences to remove PCR and sequencing errors. To assign V, D and J gene segments, CDR3 sequences were aligned to IMGT reference sequences. Each retained sequence needed at least a six-nucleotide match to both a V gene segment and a J gene segment. A rearrangement counted as productive if the CDR3 had no stop codons and remained in frame with V and J, and every other rearrangement counted as non-productive. CDR3 was defined by IMGT convention, running from the second conserved V-encoded cysteine to the conserved J-encoded phenylalanine. Sequences without an unambiguous match to a single V gene segment were excluded from the earlier analysis of over 500 of the donors. In an earlier analysis of almost 600 of the donors, a V segment was called functional when productive rearrangements were above 56.7%, and segregating when the standard deviation between donors exceeded 5%. A statistical classification framework was built to diagnose cytomegalovirus status from the catalog of TCR beta chain sequences. V and J gene assignment, in a later analysis, came from comparing TCR nucleotide sequences with IMGT/GENE-DB human TR gene sequences. A later analysis assigned CDR3 sequences and most-parsimonious VDJ recombination scenarios with the TCRdist pipeline. A later analysis defined each TCR beta chain by its CDR3 amino acid sequence plus V-gene family, and excluded reads lacking a unique V-gene family. To address suspected cross-contamination and a sequencing artifact, a later analysis removed 592 highly shared, low-generation-probability nucleotide sequences. For each public chain, a later analysis derived a clonal expansion index from normalized ranks of inferred template counts within each repertoire. In a later analysis, generation probabilities were computed using a VDJ recombination model fitted to out-of-frame rearrangements, and the results were checked against IGoR. In a later analysis, hypergeometric tests were used to score TCR-TCR, TCR-HLA and TCR-CMV co-occurrence, with a repertoire-size bias correction applied to TCR pairs. In a later analysis, false discovery rates were estimated by permuting HLA or CMV assignments 20 times. A later analysis grouped co-occurring TCRs with DBSCAN, adding TCRdist sequence similarity when clustering within HLA-allele-positive subsets. Repertoires with fewer than 30,000 or more than 120,000 public chains were left out of co-occurrence clustering, as were five repertoires with anomalous nucleotide sharing. Here the immuneACCESS table is served through TCRdb, limited to in-frame sequences with V and J called. Missing clones are a known gap in these copies; in checked studies unresolved V genes cover under half, and the rest lacks a known reason. From that table come the V and J calls and clone size; the DNA was used to work out D and trimming. Recorded for this sample are approximately 150,000 clones; roughly three quarters of them occurred a single time. The ten largest clones take up less than 3% of the sample.

The cohort comprised around 700 healthy bone marrow donors. At the time of sampling, every cohort member was nominally healthy, though immune exposures that went unrecorded were likely present. The donor tested CMV seronegative, placing the donor among the approximately 400 seronegative members of the cohort. Every donor gave a peripheral blood sample, and the peripheral blood mononuclear cells from that sample were used for TCR beta sequencing. Genomic DNA extraction from the blood cell samples was performed with the Qiagen DNeasy Blood Extraction Kit. These data are taken from a study of cytomegalovirus exposure and HLA in healthy donors (dated 2017 in TCRdb). Study-level background: An earlier analysis of approximately 640 of the donors reported about 290 Gb of sequence data and more than 90 million unique TCR beta sequences from roughly 200 million T cells. About 280 gigabases of sequencing data and tens of millions of unique TCR sequences were included in an early release covering roughly 700 HLA-typed donors. Among the roughly 400 genotyped donors, around 79% belonged to the genetic ancestry cluster associated with self-reported Caucasian donors. The aim of the study was to test whether cataloging public T cell receptors could identify signatures of past pathogen exposure. Using immunosequencing, the study profiled T cell repertoires from 666 subjects and related those repertoires to cytomegalovirus serostatus. Along with the approximately 600-subject first cohort, a separate validation cohort of 120 different subjects was used. The study combined high-throughput TCR immunosequencing, statistical association of individual TCRs with disease status, and machine learning to predict cytomegalovirus infection status. A later analysis re-examined previously published TCR beta repertoires from about 670 donors and added high-resolution HLA genotyping to investigate patterns of TCR occurrence. Rather than using new phenotypic data, the later analysis identified candidate immune exposures from TCR beta sequences and from how often those sequences occurred across donors. An earlier analysis of 587 of the donors used high-throughput TCR beta sequencing to judge whether each TCR beta V gene segment behaved as functional or pseudogenic. Donor age, sex, ethnicity and CMV serostatus were collected together with the repertoire data. In a later genetic analysis, genome-wide SNP genotypes for about 55% of the roughly 700 donors were used, and that subset was treated as a discovery cohort. Every discovery cohort repertoire had been produced on one sequencing platform. HLA typing covered class I and class II loci at four-digit resolution. The number of donors typed differed by locus, with about 629-630 for A, B, C, DRB1 and DQB1, roughly 520 for DQA1, some 570 for DPA1, and approximately 470 for DPB1. Four to six DR-DQ haplotypes were handled as single units for association and clustering, since linkage in the cohort was strong. Among roughly 400 genotyped donors of the cohort, an average of about 220,000 unique TCR beta nucleotide sequences was sequenced per donor, of which about 19% were non-productive.

Relative to germline, V is missing 0 bases and J is missing 1 base, with 3 bases of the junction outside any gene match. Its CDR3 holds 15 amino acids, cysteine through phenylalanine. The only DNA kept is the CDR3, 45 bases in frame from the first base. CDR1 and CDR2 are drawn from the germline V gene: SGHTA, FQGNSA. What the work shows at the level of the full study, not this receptor alone: The cohort was sequenced for TCR beta chains only, and without alpha or paired-chain data the features that could be detected were limited. Roughly uniform sequencing depth across donors was assumed in presence/absence analyses, although this assumption may not hold. Cytomegalovirus status was reported to be diagnosed by the classifier with high specificity and sensitivity in both the original and validation cohorts. The 87-base-pair reads could not distinguish some IMGT-functional V segments, including TRBV6-2 and TRBV6-3, so those segments were excluded. Roughly 17 rarely observed V segments, including chromosome 9 orphons, were excluded from the earlier analysis of approximately 600 of the donors because counts were too low. In vitro tests confirmed that a few of the cytomegalovirus-associated TCR beta chains recognize cytomegalovirus antigens. Linkage disequilibrium might explain the correlated functional status among segregating V segments, but an unknown experimental factor could not be excluded. In a later genetic analysis, a missense DCLRE1C variant was associated with V-gene and J-gene trimming of TCR beta chains, and the association was replicated in an independent cohort. A further reported finding was that TCR beta sequences accurately predicted the HLA-A and HLA-B alleles for most subjects in the first cohort. The authors suggested that the approach could potentially be extended to other disease states and immunological phenotypes. Because HLA typing was unavailable for some donors at each locus, only the typed subset was used in association tests. In a later analysis, the rate of TCR association differed among HLA loci, with DRB1 alleles having the most associated TCRs and HLA-C alleles having the fewest. According to a later genetic analysis, donors in an Asian-associated ancestry cluster had fewer N-insertions in productive TCRs than the approximately 690-donor mean. Compared with equally common non-associated chains, HLA-associated TCR beta chains in a later analysis were more clonally expanded and had lower generation probabilities. In an earlier analysis of around 600 of the donors, most TCR beta V segments were observed in productive rearrangements about 87% or about 30% of the time, broadly matching IMGT annotations. When HLA alleles, especially DR and DQ, strongly co-occurred, TCR associations were difficult to assign to individual alleles. Several of the top co-occurrence clusters appeared to be linked to parvovirus B19, influenza, CMV and Epstein-Barr virus, according to a later analysis. CMV serostatus was the only immune exposure information available for the cohort. Most CMV-associated TCR beta chains appeared to be HLA-restricted in a later analysis, and the HLA associations seemed to be driven largely by CMV exposure. The study gave a list of some 150 TCR beta chains associated with cytomegalovirus. While some public TCRs were present in many individuals, most TCR sequences turned up only very rarely across donors. A cluster of highly shared sequence variants was judged likely to be a technical artifact of the sequencing pipeline. Specific HLA alleles were associated with 16,951 TCR beta sequences at a false discovery rate of 0.05 in a later analysis.

The sequence was obtained from a female donor in good health and CMV-seronegative. The sequencing input was PBMCs. The rearrangement joined TRBV7-2 to TRBJ2-7, and 7 bases in between align with TRBD1. The CDR3 protein: CASSLAGTASYEQYF. The DNA sequence reads TGTGCCAGCAGCTTAGCTGGGACAGCGTCCTACGAGCAGTACTTC.